The rows below give T cell receptor beta chains drawn from one sample of a study of regulatory T cells in long-lasting Graves disease. One entry per CDR3 protein, called by TCRdb with MiXCR from the multiplex PCR reads. The sample yields about 300,000 distinct CDR3 sequences, approximately 20% seen once. The sequenced sample was peripheral blood mononuclear cells (PBMCs), obtained when the disease was refractory, from a patient treated with antithyroid drugs. Receptor source: a female donor with Graves disease. Both conserved end residues are part of each CDR3. Each record gives: J gene, clone size, V gene, D gene, CDR3 DNA, CDR3 protein. A D gene is named only where the DNA matches it firmly. Size is stated for part of the rows, as once, few or many counts, or as a class when the clone is expanded.

TRBJ1-1,few,TRBV5-4,TRBD1,TGTGCCAGCAGCTTGTTAGGACAGGGGAAGGGGGCTTTCTTT,CASSLLGQGKGAFF
TRBJ1-2,.,TRBV3-1,.,TGTGCCAGCAGCGACCATGGACAGTCTGTTTCTGATGGCTACACCTTC,CASSDHGQSVSDGYTF
TRBJ1-5,.,TRBV27,.,TGTGCCAGCAGTGCAACCGCCTGGCAGCCCCAGCATTTT,CASSATAWQPQHF
TRBJ2-7,.,TRBV6-5,TRBD1,TGTACCAGCAGTTACTCTCGGGGGACAGGTACCTACGAGCAGTACTTC,CTSSYSRGTGTYEQYF
TRBJ1-4,many,TRBV4-1,.,TGCGCCAGCAGCCACCGCGTCAGGGGCGGTAATGAAAAACTGTTTTTT,CASSHRVRGGNEKLFF
TRBJ2-2,.,TRBV24-1,.,TGTGCCACCAGTGCTGTCGGTATGAACACCGGGGAGCTGTTTTTT,CATSAVGMNTGELFF
TRBJ1-5,many,TRBV2,.,TGTGCCAGCCGGGAGCAGAATAGCAATCAGCCCCAGCATTTT,CASREQNSNQPQHF
TRBJ1-1,many,TRBV28,.,TGTGCCAGCAGCCTGCAAACGAACACTGAAGCTTTCTTT,CASSLQTNTEAFF
TRBJ2-2,.,TRBV6-1,TRBD2,TGTGCCAGCAGGCCGGGACTAGCGAGCACCGGGGAGCTGTTTTTT,CASRPGLASTGELFF
TRBJ2-1,.,TRBV28,.,TGTGCCAGTACCCGGGAGATCTCCTACAATGAGCAGTTCTTC,CASTREISYNEQFF
TRBJ2-7,many,TRBV3-1,.,TGTGCCAGCAGCCAACCCCTAGGCGAGCAGTACTTC,CASSQPLGEQYF
TRBJ2-4,.,TRBV20-1,TRBD2,TGCAGTGCTAGACAAGACCTAGCGGGCGGGGGAGCCAAAAACATTCAGTACTTC,CSARQDLAGGGAKNIQYF
TRBJ1-2,.,TRBV6-1,.,TGTGCCAGCTCGTTTTATCTCCGACGGGGGCTATATGGCTACACCTTC,CASSFYLRRGLYGYTF
TRBJ2-3,.,TRBV3-1,.,TGTGCCAGCAGCCAAACCGTCCTCACAGATACGCAGTATTTT,CASSQTVLTDTQYF
TRBJ2-2,few,TRBV6-2/TRBV6-3,.,TGTGCCGCGGCGGACTACACGAACACCGGGGAGCTGTTTTTT,CAAADYTNTGELFF
TRBJ2-1,.,TRBV3-1,TRBD2,TGTGCCAGCAGCCAGGGGCTAGCGGCCAATGAGCAGTTCTTC,CASSQGLAANEQFF
TRBJ2-1,many,TRBV2,.,TGTGCCAGCAGTTTTCAGGGAATCGATGAGCAGTTCTTC,CASSFQGIDEQFF
TRBJ2-6,many,TRBV28,.,TGTGCCAGCAGTTTTTGGAGCTCTGGGGCCAACGTCCTGACTTTC,CASSFWSSGANVLTF
TRBJ2-7,few,TRBV6-1,TRBD2,TGTGCCAGCGCATTCGAAGCCAGCGGGGGCTCCTACGAGCAGTACTTC,CASAFEASGGSYEQYF
TRBJ1-6,.,TRBV6-2/TRBV6-3,TRBD1,TGTGCCAGCAGTTATGGACAGGCCTTAGGATCACCCCTCCACTTT,CASSYGQALGSPLHF
TRBJ2-4,.,TRBV4-3,.,TGCGCCAGCAGCCAAGAGAGGATCCTGACAGCTTGGGACATTCAGTACTTC,CASSQERILTAWDIQYF
TRBJ2-7,.,TRBV6-5,.,TGTGCCAGCAGTTACAGGGCCGGGGACGAGCAGTACTTC,CASSYRAGDEQYF
TRBJ2-7,few,TRBV3-1,.,TGTGCCAGCAGCCTAGGGGCCAGGAGCTCCTACGAGCAGTACTTC,CASSLGARSSYEQYF
TRBJ2-7,many,TRBV18,TRBD2,TGTGCCAGCTCACGTGGACTAGGTGACGAGCAGTACTTC,CASSRGLGDEQYF
TRBJ2-7,many,TRBV7-2,.,TGTGCCAGCAGCTTAGGTCCATTAGAGCAGTACTTC,CASSLGPLEQYF
TRBJ2-7,many,TRBV19,.,TGTGCCAGTAGTAGTTGGGACGTCGCCTACGAGCAGTACTTC,CASSSWDVAYEQYF
TRBJ2-7,.,TRBV30,TRBD1,TGTGCCTGGAGTGTATGGACAGGGGATCGCGAGCAGTACTTC,CAWSVWTGDREQYF
TRBJ1-1,many,TRBV18,TRBD1,TGTGCCAGCTCACCGTCGGGACAGCACACTGAAGCTTTCTTT,CASSPSGQHTEAFF
TRBJ2-7,many,TRBV12-3/TRBV12-4,TRBD1,TGTGCCAGCAGTCCATACAGGACAGGGATCGATTACGAGCAGTACTTC,CASSPYRTGIDYEQYF
TRBJ1-4,.,TRBV11-2,.,TGTGCCAGCAGCTTCGGGGGGGCCGGGAACGAAAAACTGTTTTTT,CASSFGGAGNEKLFF
TRBJ1-2,few,TRBV4-1,.,TGCGCCAGCAGCCAAGGACCCAACGGGGCGGAAGGCTACACCTTC,CASSQGPNGAEGYTF
TRBJ2-7,.,TRBV4-1,TRBD1,TGCGCCAGCAGCCACGGGACAGGGCTGGGCGAGCAGTACTTC,CASSHGTGLGEQYF
TRBJ1-6,many,TRBV28,.,TGTGCCAGCAGTGCCCCCGGGACATCTTATAATTCACCCCTCCACTTT,CASSAPGTSYNSPLHF
TRBJ1-2,.,TRBV6-1,.,TGTGCCAGCGGTAGACCGGCGCCCAACTATGGCTACACCTTC,CASGRPAPNYGYTF
TRBJ2-7,.,TRBV5-1,TRBD1,TGCGCCAGCAGCTTATCCGGGACAGACCTTTACGAGCAGTACTTC,CASSLSGTDLYEQYF
TRBJ1-2,few,TRBV20-1,TRBD1,TGCAGTGCCCCGGACAGGGGCCAGAGTGGCTACACCTTC,CSAPDRGQSGYTF
TRBJ1-6,few,TRBV7-2,.,TGTGCCAGCAGCTTAGTTTATGGTGAGGCCCTCCACTTT,CASSLVYGEALHF
TRBJ2-1,.,TRBV6-5,TRBD2,TGTGCCAGCAGTTACGGGACTAGCGCCCACAATGAGCAGTTCTTC,CASSYGTSAHNEQFF
TRBJ1-1,few,TRBV10-3,.,TGTGCCATCAGTGAGTCGGCCAGACCGCTTATGATGAACACTGAAGCTTTCTTT,CAISESARPLMMNTEAFF
TRBJ2-5,.,TRBV20-1,.,TGCAGTGCTAGAGGAGAGGGTAGCGGAGTGACTAAAGAGACCCAGTACTTC,CSARGEGSGVTKETQYF
TRBJ2-1,.,TRBV28,TRBD1,TGTGCCAGCAGTCTTGGACAGGGGGCTGAGAATGAGCAGTTCTTC,CASSLGQGAENEQFF
TRBJ2-5,many,TRBV15,.,TGTGCCACCAGCAGAGACAGGGGCCAAGAGACCCAGTACTTC,CATSRDRGQETQYF
TRBJ1-5,few,TRBV18,TRBD1,TGTGCCAGCTTTGGGCTCAGGGGGCTAGGTTGGCCCCAGCATTTT,CASFGLRGLGWPQHF
TRBJ2-5,many,TRBV11-2,TRBD2,TGTGCCAGCAGCTTCGGGCTAGCGGGAGAAGAGACCCAGTACTTC,CASSFGLAGEETQYF
TRBJ2-5,.,TRBV18,TRBD1,TGTGCCAGCTCACCTCGGACAGGGATCCAAGAGACCCAGTACTTC,CASSPRTGIQETQYF
TRBJ2-4,many,TRBV6-1,.,TGTGCCAGCACCCCACTCGCCGGGGATGGGGGGAACATTCAGTACTTC,CASTPLAGDGGNIQYF
TRBJ2-7,few,TRBV20-1,.,TGCAGTGCTAGCCTCAGTGGATACGAGCAGTACTTC,CSASLSGYEQYF
TRBJ2-7,many,TRBV20-1,.,TGCAGTGCTAGAACCCAAGGGGACGGATCCTACGAGCAGTACTTC,CSARTQGDGSYEQYF
TRBJ1-3,few,TRBV7-9,.,TGTGCCAGCAGCGTGGGGGGAAGTCTCTCTGGAAACACCATATATTTT,CASSVGGSLSGNTIYF
TRBJ2-7,few,TRBV20-1,.,TGCAGTGCTAGAGATCCCCCGGTCCCCTACGAGCAGTACTTC,CSARDPPVPYEQYF
TRBJ1-5,.,TRBV19,TRBD1,TGTGCCAGTAGTATGTGGGACAGGTTCGGTCAGCCCCAGCATTTT,CASSMWDRFGQPQHF
TRBJ1-2,many,TRBV20-1,.,TGCAGTGCTGGTACCCAGGGAAGAGGTGGCTACACCTTC,CSAGTQGRGGYTF
TRBJ1-1,many,TRBV18,.,TGTGCCAGCTCACCAGGAGACAGCATGAACACTGAAGCTTTCTTT,CASSPGDSMNTEAFF
TRBJ1-1,many,TRBV5-1,.,TGCGCCAGCAGCTTGGCCGTTTCAAGAACAGGATTGAACACTGAAGCTTTCTTT,CASSLAVSRTGLNTEAFF
TRBJ1-2,.,TRBV18,.,TGTGCCAGCTCACCAAAGCAGGCGACCTACTACACCTTC,CASSPKQATYYTF
TRBJ2-5,many,TRBV11-2,.,TGTGCCAGCAGCTTAGATCCCGGACACGGAGGGAAAGAGACCCAGTACTTC,CASSLDPGHGGKETQYF
TRBJ2-2,.,TRBV30,.,TGTGCCCAGGAGGATGGGGCCGGGGAGCTGTTTTTT,CAQEDGAGELFF
TRBJ2-7,.,TRBV27,.,TGTGCCAGCAGTTTGAGGCAGGGGAGCCCCTACGAGCAGTACTTC,CASSLRQGSPYEQYF
TRBJ2-7,many,TRBV11-1,.,TGTGCCAGCAGCTTACAACGTCTGACCTACGAGCAGTACTTC,CASSLQRLTYEQYF
TRBJ1-5,many,TRBV6-1,.,TGTGCCAGCAGTCCGGCTGTCTTCGTCCAGCCCCAGCATTTT,CASSPAVFVQPQHF